This T cell receptor (beta chain) appears in the sequencing data of a study of blood T cell repertoires in COVID-19. On the study more broadly: Collection of acute and convalescent COVID-19 samples took place in the United States, Italy and Spain. The analysed material was cDNA or gDNA that came from T cells, B-cell-depleted T cells, or PBMCs.

The authors' processing: Reference gene primer amplification yielded estimated nucleated cell counts. TCRdb keeps only in-frame clones here, not all; method: immunoSEQ multiplex PCR. For V, J and clone size, that table is used; D and trimming come from the DNA. The data hold roughly 180,000 clones, with about 75% observed a single time. CDR1 and CDR2 (germline): MNHEY, SVGAGI. V gave up 7 bases and J gave up 12 bases; unmatched junction bases: 10. The CDR3 spans 14 residues. This clone came up a few times. This clonotype was obtained from a woman in her 50s with active or convalescent COVID-19. The sequenced material came from peripheral blood. The chain couples TRBV6-5 to TRBJ2-7, with TRBD2 matching 15 bases. CDR3 nucleotides: TGTGCCAGCACCACCGGACTAGCGGGAGGGAATTGGTACTTC. Encoded protein: CASTTGLAGGNWYF.